These T cell receptor beta chains were read from a single sample in a study of blood T cell repertoires in COVID-19. Generated by immunoSEQ multiplex PCR, the TCRdb table keeps only in-frame clones and is missing some. The sample records 120,000 to 150,000 clones, 70% to 80% being singletons. The sample consisted of peripheral blood. These receptors were taken from a man in his sixties with acute or convalescent COVID-19. The CDR3 runs from the conserved cysteine through the conserved F or W. Fields, in order: J gene, D gene, V gene, clone size, CDR3 protein, CDR3 DNA. A D gene is named only where the DNA matches it firmly. A clone size is listed for some rows: how often the clone was seen (once, few, many), or a class if it is expanded.

>TRBJ2-7|NA|TRBV28|NA
CASSSPSNGAYEQYF
TGTGCCAGCAGTTCCCCCTCGAACGGTGCCTACGAGCAGTACTTC
>TRBJ2-3|TRBD2|TRBV24-1|NA
CATGTSGRASDTQYF
TGTGCCACCGGGACTAGCGGGAGGGCATCAGATACGCAGTATTTT
>TRBJ1-5|NA|TRBV28|NA
CASMRNSNQPQHF
TGTGCCAGCATGAGGAATAGCAATCAGCCCCAGCATTTT
>TRBJ1-2|NA|TRBV10-3|NA
CAISDRGYGYTF
TGTGCCATCAGTGATAGGGGCTATGGCTACACCTTC
>TRBJ2-2|NA|TRBV9|NA
CASSVERLNTGELFF
TGTGCCAGCAGCGTAGAGCGGCTAAACACCGGGGAGCTGTTTTTT
>TRBJ1-2|TRBD1|TRBV5-4|NA
CASSPLNWDRDNGYTF
TGTGCCAGCAGCCCCTTGAACTGGGACAGGGATAATGGCTACACCTTC
>TRBJ1-1|TRBD1|TRBV9|NA
CASSAPGQGAFF
TGTGCCAGCAGCGCCCCGGGACAGGGGGCTTTCTTT
>TRBJ1-2|TRBD1|TRBV19|NA
CASSDRGQADNYGYTF
TGTGCCAGTAGCGATAGAGGACAGGCTGATAACTATGGCTACACCTTC
>TRBJ1-4|NA|TRBV19|NA
CASSIAGESEKLFF
TGTGCCAGTAGTATAGCAGGGGAGAGCGAAAAACTGTTTTTT
>TRBJ2-3|NA|TRBV7-2|NA
CASSLTADTQYF
TGTGCCAGCAGCTTAACTGCAGATACGCAGTATTTT
>TRBJ2-3|NA|TRBV11-2|NA
CASSLDKGGGDTQYF
TGTGCCAGCAGCTTAGATAAGGGAGGAGGCGATACGCAGTATTTT
>TRBJ2-5|NA|TRBV21-1|NA
CASSKSGFDEREGETQYF
TGTGCCAGCAGCAAATCCGGGTTTGATGAGCGGGAGGGAGAGACCCAGTACTTC
>TRBJ1-2|NA|TRBV30|NA
CAWQGQTNYGYTF
TGTGCCTGGCAGGGACAAACTAACTATGGCTACACCTTC
>TRBJ1-2|TRBD1|TRBV28|NA
CASSTGGFYGYTF
TGTGCCAGCAGCACAGGGGGGTTCTATGGCTACACCTTC
>TRBJ2-7|NA|TRBV11-2|NA
CASIGQSFEQYF
TGTGCCAGCATTGGGCAGTCCTTCGAGCAGTACTTC
>TRBJ2-7|TRBD1|TRBV11-2|few
CASSLGQGTHEQYF
TGTGCCAGCAGCTTAGGACAGGGTACCCACGAGCAGTACTTC
>TRBJ2-3|NA|TRBV28|once
CASSSTREPKITQYF
TGTGCCAGCAGTTCTACCCGCGAGCCAAAGATAACGCAGTATTTT
>TRBJ2-3|TRBD1|TRBV9|few
CASSARPGTGGSDTQYF
TGTGCCAGCAGCGCACGGCCCGGGACAGGGGGCTCGGATACGCAGTATTTT
>TRBJ1-6|NA|TRBV9|few
CASSVGAADSPLHF
TGTGCCAGCAGCGTAGGCGCGGCCGATTCACCCCTCCACTTT
>TRBJ2-3|NA|TRBV7-9|NA
CASSSLAGYADTQYF
TGTGCCAGCAGCTCGTTGGCAGGGTATGCCGATACGCAGTATTTT
>TRBJ1-1|NA|TRBV12-3/TRBV12-4|NA
CASNRGENTEAFF
TGTGCCAGCAACCGTGGAGAGAACACTGAAGCTTTCTTT
>TRBJ2-5|NA|TRBV6-1|NA
CASSERQGGTETQYF
TGTGCCAGCAGTGAACGGCAAGGCGGGACAGAGACCCAGTACTTC
>TRBJ1-2|TRBD1|TRBV7-9|NA
CASSPRGQGDFYGYTF
TGTGCCAGCAGCCCCCGGGGACAGGGGGATTTCTATGGCTACACCTTC
>TRBJ1-5|NA|TRBV5-8|NA
CASSQRTAYSNQPQHF
TGTGCCAGCAGCCAGAGGACAGCGTATAGCAATCAGCCCCAGCATTTT
>TRBJ2-3|NA|TRBV6-1|NA
CASSEVRVDTQYF
TGTGCCAGCAGTGAAGTTCGGGTAGATACGCAGTATTTT
>TRBJ1-1|TRBD1|TRBV7-2|many
CASSWTLGQGEAFF
TGTGCCAGCAGCTGGACCTTAGGACAGGGGGAAGCTTTCTTT
>TRBJ1-1|TRBD1|TRBV18|few
CASSPKTGGTTEAFF
TGTGCCAGCTCACCAAAAACAGGGGGTACCACTGAAGCTTTCTTT
>TRBJ1-2|TRBD1|TRBV28|NA
CASSFLAATGREGYTF
TGTGCCAGCAGTTTTCTCGCGGCGACAGGGCGAGAAGGCTACACCTTC
>TRBJ2-1|NA|TRBV19|NA
CASSIAASLFF
TGTGCCAGTAGTATCGCGGCTAGCCTGTTCTTC